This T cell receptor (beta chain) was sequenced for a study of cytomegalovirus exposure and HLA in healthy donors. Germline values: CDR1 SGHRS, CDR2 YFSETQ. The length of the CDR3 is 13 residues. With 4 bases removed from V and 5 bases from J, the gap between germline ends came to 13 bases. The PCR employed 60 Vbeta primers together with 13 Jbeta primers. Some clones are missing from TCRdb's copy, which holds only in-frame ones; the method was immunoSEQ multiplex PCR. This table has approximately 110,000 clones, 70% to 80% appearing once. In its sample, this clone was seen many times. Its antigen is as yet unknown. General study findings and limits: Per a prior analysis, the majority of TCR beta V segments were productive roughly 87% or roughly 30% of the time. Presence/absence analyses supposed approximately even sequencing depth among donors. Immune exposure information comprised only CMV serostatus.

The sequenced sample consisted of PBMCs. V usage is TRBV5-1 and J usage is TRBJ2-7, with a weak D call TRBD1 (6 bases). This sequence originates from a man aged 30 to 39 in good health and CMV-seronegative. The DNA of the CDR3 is TGCGCCAGCAGCCTAGAGGGGGAGCACGAGCAGTACTTC. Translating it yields CASSLEGEHEQYF.